This T cell receptor (beta chain) was retrieved from a study of blood T cells in healthy people across ages. Study observations and caveats: Reliance upon unsorted PBMCs precluded definitive naive versus antigen-experienced comparison.

Per sample, a minimum of 6.5 million PBMCs were isolated. Next came a second PCR, run for about 7 to 12 cycles, which used a sample-barcoded 5' primer along with a J-beta primer mix. Each of the cDNA molecules was tagged by a template-switch adaptor with 12 random nucleotides. MiXCR, run by TCRdb on the 5' RACE reads, gives a single entry per CDR3 protein. The sample includes 1.5 million or so distinct CDR3 sequences, roughly 45% of them seen just once. CDR1 and CDR2 from the germline V gene are ENHRY and SYGVKD. The CDR3 length is 15 residues. V lost 6 bases, J lost 3 bases, and 14 bases lay in between. About this clonotype itself: Its antigen is still unknown.

Sequencing was done on a sample of blood. The V gene is TRBV10-3, the J gene TRBJ2-2, with D tentatively TRBD1 (6 bases). This receptor was identified in a woman between 18 and 29 years old in good health. The CDR3 loop reads CAISRAEGDTGELFF. CDR3 bases: TGTGCCATCAGCCGGGCCGAGGGGGACACCGGGGAGCTGTTTTTT.